The present T cell receptor beta chain was sequenced within a study of cytomegalovirus exposure and HLA in healthy donors. With V trimmed by 7 bases and J by 4 bases, 11 bases remained unmatched. From germline, CDR1 is SGHRS and CDR2 YFSETQ. The CDR3 length is 15 residues. Primers for the PCR totalled 60 Vbeta and 13 Jbeta. TCRdb's table, derived via immunoSEQ multiplex PCR, lists solely in-frame clones and lacks some. The sample includes roughly 99,000 clones, 60% to 85% of them seen just once. The chain recombines TRBV5-1 with TRBJ1-2; 9 bases are shared with TRBD1. Sequenced sample: PBMCs. The TCR sequence derives from a man aged 60-69 years in good health and CMV-seropositive. CDR3 loop: CASSFTGGNGYGYTF. The CDR3 DNA reads as TGCGCCAGCTCTTTCACAGGGGGCAATGGCTATGGCTACACCTTC. The complete variable domain, with remaining parts taken from reference TRBV5-1 and TRBJ1-2, reads KAGVTQTPRYLIKTRGQQVTLSCSPISGHRSVSWYQQTPGQGLQFLFEYFSETQRNKGNFPGRFSGRQFSNSRSEMNVSTLELGDSALYLCASSFTGGNGYGYTFGSGTRLTVV.